A selection of T cell receptor beta chains follows, all from one sample in a study of OX40 agonist ivuxolimab in advanced cancers. TCRdb keeps only in-frame clones here, not all; method: immunoSEQ multiplex PCR. This table has 40,000 to 50,000 clones, 75% to 90% appearing once. The sequencing here drew on CD4+ or CD8+ T cells sorted from blood, taken in a trial of the OX40 agonist ivuxolimab. The receptors originated from an adult with an advanced solid tumor such as melanoma, head and neck, liver or kidney cancer. Both conserved end residues are part of each CDR3. D genes are given only for firm matches. Expanded clones are given a class, and other clones once, few, many or no size at all.

d_gene: .
len: 12
abundance: .
j_gene: TRBJ2-1
v_gene: TRBV9
CDR3aa: CASSGIAAEQFF
CDR3nt: TGTGCCAGCAGCGGTATAGCGGCTGAGCAGTTCTTC

d_gene: .
len: 15
abundance: once
j_gene: TRBJ2-7
v_gene: TRBV7-9
CDR3aa: CASSLGAGVRYEQYF
CDR3nt: TGTGCCAGCAGCTTAGGGGCGGGCGTACGCTACGAGCAGTACTTC

d_gene: TRBD2
len: 13
abundance: .
j_gene: TRBJ2-1
v_gene: TRBV29-1
CDR3aa: CSVGPSGSNEQFF
CDR3nt: TGCAGCGTTGGGCCTAGCGGGAGCAATGAGCAGTTCTTC

d_gene: TRBD2
len: 12
abundance: .
j_gene: TRBJ2-7
v_gene: TRBV2
CDR3aa: CAGRGGTYEQYF
CDR3nt: TGTGCCGGGCGGGGGGGAACCTACGAGCAGTACTTC

d_gene: .
len: 12
abundance: .
j_gene: TRBJ1-5
v_gene: TRBV27
CDR3aa: CASSFGNQPQHF
CDR3nt: TGTGCCAGCAGTTTTGGCAATCAGCCCCAGCATTTT

d_gene: .
len: 13
abundance: once
j_gene: TRBJ2-7
v_gene: TRBV27
CDR3aa: CASSTRYIDEQYF
CDR3nt: TGTGCCAGCAGCACCCGGTACATCGACGAGCAGTACTTC

d_gene: TRBD1
len: 16
abundance: medium-sized
j_gene: TRBJ2-1
v_gene: TRBV9
CDR3aa: CASSVVPGGSYNEQFF
CDR3nt: TGTGCCAGCAGCGTAGTACCAGGGGGCTCCTACAATGAGCAGTTCTTC

d_gene: TRBD2
len: 15
abundance: .
j_gene: TRBJ2-1
v_gene: TRBV7-6
CDR3aa: CASSSRAGGNNEQFF
CDR3nt: TGTGCCAGCAGCTCGAGAGCGGGGGGGAACAATGAGCAGTTCTTC

d_gene: .
len: 15
abundance: .
j_gene: TRBJ2-3
v_gene: TRBV7-2
CDR3aa: CASTLGGGPTDTQYF
CDR3nt: TGTGCCAGCACCCTAGGGGGGGGACCCACAGATACGCAGTATTTT

d_gene: .
len: 14
abundance: .
j_gene: TRBJ2-5
v_gene: TRBV5-1
CDR3aa: CASSPSGNQETQYF
CDR3nt: TGCGCCAGCAGCCCCTCCGGGAACCAAGAGACCCAGTACTTC

d_gene: TRBD1
len: 14
abundance: .
j_gene: TRBJ2-5
v_gene: TRBV7-9
CDR3aa: CASSLTGVWETQYF
CDR3nt: TGTGCCAGCTCACTGACAGGGGTTTGGGAGACCCAGTACTTC

d_gene: TRBD1
len: 16
abundance: .
j_gene: TRBJ2-7
v_gene: TRBV5-4
CDR3aa: CASSTTAGTGTYEQYF
CDR3nt: TGTGCCAGCAGCACGACCGCCGGGACAGGGACCTACGAGCAGTACTTC

d_gene: .
len: 14
abundance: .
j_gene: TRBJ1-4
v_gene: TRBV29-1
CDR3aa: CSVEIDWEPEKLFF
CDR3nt: TGCAGCGTTGAAATAGATTGGGAACCCGAAAAACTGTTTTTT

d_gene: .
len: 16
abundance: .
j_gene: TRBJ1-1
v_gene: TRBV15
CDR3aa: CATSRYRDFMNTEAFF
CDR3nt: TGTGCCACCAGCAGATACCGGGACTTTATGAACACTGAAGCTTTCTTT

d_gene: .
len: 15
abundance: once
j_gene: TRBJ1-1
v_gene: TRBV15
CDR3aa: CATSRDRAWNTEAFF
CDR3nt: TGTGCCACCAGCAGAGATAGGGCCTGGAACACTGAAGCTTTCTTT

d_gene: .
len: 16
abundance: .
j_gene: TRBJ1-4
v_gene: TRBV7-9
CDR3aa: CASSTRRQEKGEKLFF
CDR3nt: TGTGCCAGCAGCACCCGGCGACAGGAGAAAGGTGAAAAACTGTTTTTT

d_gene: .
len: 16
abundance: .
j_gene: TRBJ1-5
v_gene: TRBV19
CDR3aa: CASSISGGESNQPQHF
CDR3nt: TGTGCCAGTAGTATCTCCGGGGGCGAGAGCAATCAGCCCCAGCATTTT

d_gene: .
len: 13
abundance: .
j_gene: TRBJ2-5
v_gene: TRBV6-5
CDR3aa: CASSHGTAETQYF
CDR3nt: TGTGCCAGCAGCCATGGGACCGCAGAGACCCAGTACTTC

d_gene: .
len: 13
abundance: .
j_gene: TRBJ2-7
v_gene: TRBV11-3
CDR3aa: CASSLAAGNEQYF
CDR3nt: TGTGCCAGCAGCTTAGCCGCAGGGAACGAGCAGTACTTC

d_gene: .
len: 13
abundance: .
j_gene: TRBJ2-7
v_gene: TRBV19
CDR3aa: CASSNGPAREQYF
CDR3nt: TGTGCCAGTAGCAACGGACCGGCCCGGGAGCAGTACTTC

d_gene: .
len: 12
abundance: .
j_gene: TRBJ1-2
v_gene: TRBV9
CDR3aa: CASSPREDGYTF
CDR3nt: TGTGCCAGCAGCCCTCGTGAGGATGGCTACACCTTC

d_gene: .
len: 15
abundance: .
j_gene: TRBJ2-5
v_gene: TRBV7-9
CDR3aa: CASGRRRDNQETQYF
CDR3nt: TGTGCCAGCGGCCGGCGGAGGGACAACCAAGAGACCCAGTACTTC

d_gene: .
len: 15
abundance: .
j_gene: TRBJ2-5
v_gene: TRBV5-4
CDR3aa: CASSLWGSHQETQYF
CDR3nt: TGTGCCAGCAGCTTGTGGGGGAGCCACCAAGAGACCCAGTACTTC

d_gene: .
len: 16
abundance: .
j_gene: TRBJ1-6
v_gene: TRBV25-1
CDR3aa: CASSEYSGAPNSPLHF
CDR3nt: TGTGCCAGCAGTGAATACTCAGGGGCTCCCAATTCACCCCTCCACTTT

d_gene: .
len: 14
abundance: .
j_gene: TRBJ2-3
v_gene: TRBV6-5
CDR3aa: CASSYSSGGDTQYF
CDR3nt: TGTGCCAGCAGTTACTCATCAGGGGGGGATACGCAGTATTTT

d_gene: .
len: 14
abundance: .
j_gene: TRBJ2-7
v_gene: TRBV7-2
CDR3aa: CASSPGLPRAWQYF
CDR3nt: TGTGCCAGCAGCCCAGGACTCCCACGAGCGTGGCAGTACTTC

d_gene: TRBD2
len: 19
abundance: once
j_gene: TRBJ2-7
v_gene: TRBV28
CDR3aa: CASSPSHVRVAGISYEQYF
CDR3nt: TGTGCCAGCAGTCCCTCCCATGTAAGGGTAGCGGGAATTTCCTACGAGCAGTACTTC

d_gene: TRBD1
len: 15
abundance: .
j_gene: TRBJ1-6
v_gene: TRBV5-1
CDR3aa: CASSLGTGSNSPLHF
CDR3nt: TGCGCCAGCAGCCTAGGGACAGGGAGTAATTCACCCCTCCACTTT

d_gene: TRBD2
len: 16
abundance: .
j_gene: TRBJ2-7
v_gene: TRBV7-9
CDR3aa: CASSRGTSGISYEQYF
CDR3nt: TGTGCCAGCAGCCGAGGGACTAGCGGGATCTCCTACGAGCAGTACTTC

d_gene: .
len: 15
abundance: .
j_gene: TRBJ1-3
v_gene: TRBV18
CDR3aa: CATISATSSGNTIYF
CDR3nt: TGTGCCACCATCTCGGCCACTTCCTCTGGAAACACCATATATTTT

d_gene: .
len: 11
abundance: .
j_gene: TRBJ1-1
v_gene: TRBV27
CDR3aa: CASSQGNEAFF
CDR3nt: TGTGCCAGCAGTCAGGGTAATGAAGCTTTCTTT

d_gene: .
len: 12
abundance: .
j_gene: TRBJ1-1
v_gene: TRBV6-6
CDR3aa: CASSYGGPEAFF
CDR3nt: TGTGCCAGCAGTTATGGGGGCCCCGAAGCTTTCTTT

d_gene: TRBD2
len: 15
abundance: .
j_gene: TRBJ2-3
v_gene: TRBV7-9
CDR3aa: CASSLLGGDTDTQYF
CDR3nt: TGTGCCAGCAGCTTACTTGGGGGGGATACAGATACGCAGTATTTT

d_gene: TRBD1
len: 16
abundance: .
j_gene: TRBJ1-2
v_gene: TRBV7-8
CDR3aa: CASSLARDRGLVGYTF
CDR3nt: TGTGCCAGCAGCTTAGCGCGAGACAGGGGGCTAGTAGGCTACACCTTC

d_gene: .
len: 15
abundance: .
j_gene: TRBJ2-3
v_gene: TRBV7-2
CDR3aa: CASSLVSVRADTQYF
CDR3nt: TGTGCCAGCAGCTTAGTTTCCGTCCGGGCAGATACGCAGTATTTT

d_gene: .
len: 16
abundance: .
j_gene: TRBJ1-4
v_gene: TRBV5-6
CDR3aa: CASSAGTGKTNEKLFF
CDR3nt: TGTGCCAGCAGCGCCGGGACGGGGAAGACTAATGAAAAACTGTTTTTT

d_gene: .
len: 15
abundance: once
j_gene: TRBJ2-1
v_gene: TRBV7-9
CDR3aa: CATPGPRSSYNEQFF
CDR3nt: TGTGCCACCCCGGGCCCAAGGAGCTCCTACAATGAGCAGTTCTTC

d_gene: TRBD1
len: 15
abundance: .
j_gene: TRBJ2-7
v_gene: TRBV7-2
CDR3aa: CASSSRTGLLYEQYF
CDR3nt: TGTGCCAGCAGCTCCCGGACAGGGCTACTCTACGAGCAGTACTTC

d_gene: .
len: 13
abundance: once
j_gene: TRBJ1-2
v_gene: TRBV6-6
CDR3aa: CASSGIQYYGYTF
CDR3nt: TGTGCCAGCTCAGGGATTCAGTACTATGGCTACACCTTC

d_gene: TRBD1
len: 15
abundance: .
j_gene: TRBJ2-7
v_gene: TRBV6-1
CDR3aa: CASSTVLTGHDEQYF
CDR3nt: TGTGCCAGCAGTACCGTCTTGACAGGGCACGACGAGCAGTACTTC